This is a list of T cell receptor beta chains from one sample in a study of shared clonotypes between healthy human individuals. Some clones are missing from TCRdb's copy, which holds only in-frame ones; the method was immunoSEQ multiplex PCR. The table shows about 1 million clones, with approximately 68% occurring only once. Sequenced: memory CD4+ T cells sorted from blood. Receptors originate from a young man in good health. CDR3s leave out the opening cysteine and the closing phenylalanine or tryptophan. Fields, in order: CDR3 length, V gene, J gene, CDR3 protein.

14	TRBV4-1	TRBJ2-5	ASSPLPGIFQETQY
14	TRBV6-1	TRBJ2-1	ASSEHLGGGYNEQF
12	TRBV30	TRBJ1-5	AWSVSGSNQPQH
11	TRBV7-3	TRBJ2-2	ASSSQGTGELF
13	TRBV5-4	TRBJ1-6	ASSFSPGPTSPLH
9	TRBV6-6	TRBJ2-1	ASTQQDEQF
12	TRBV27	TRBJ2-5	ASSPRQLQETQY
14	TRBV30	TRBJ1-5	AWSGISLYSNQPQH
13	TRBV9	TRBJ2-7	ASSPRPSGSYEQY
13	TRBV4-1	TRBJ2-1	ASSQYSGSYNEQF
13	TRBV28	TRBJ1-1	ASSLTGIGNTEAF
13	TRBV5-6	TRBJ1-2	ASRLEGGTADGYT
14	TRBV5-1	TRBJ1-4	ASSRGVATTNEKLF
13	TRBV4-2	TRBJ1-4	ASSQAEGIREKLF
12	TRBV5-6	TRBJ1-1	ASTLGRGNTEAF
13	TRBV7-9	TRBJ1-4	ASSLGGGSGEKLF
16	TRBV6-1	TRBJ1-1	ASSEASSGTPREREAF
11	TRBV30	TRBJ1-6	AWAGQNNSPLH
13	TRBV7-7	TRBJ2-1	ASSPGLAGGSEQF
12	TRBV5-4	TRBJ2-2	ASSPGGVTGELF
11	TRBV29-1	TRBJ1-5	SVETAVNQPQH
12	TRBV4-3	TRBJ1-2	ASSQVGYAYGYT
14	TRBV15	TRBJ2-7	ATSRGAAGHTYEQY
11	TRBV6-4	TRBJ2-1	ASRVRWDNEQF
15	TRBV5-8	TRBJ1-3	ASSLIGRTDSGNTIY
15	TRBV11-2	TRBJ2-1	ASSPIGPAWGHNEQF
13	TRBV11-3	TRBJ2-1	ASSAGDRPKGEQF